This TCR beta chain was captured by sequencing in a study of spatial heterogeneity in lung cancer. Study context: Raw sequencing reads included, on average, more than 8.5 appearances of each unique TCR and UMI combination. General study findings and limits: Ubiquitous expanded tumor TCRs showed up in blood more at resection than follow-up.

The time point was: blood at routine non-recurrence follow-up after resection. Sequencing covered unsorted whole RNA taken from tumor, nontumor lung or frozen PBMC. Unique molecular identifiers tagged every individual TCR cDNA molecule. TCRdb called the 5' RACE reads again in MiXCR, with one record for every CDR3 protein. The sample carries around 110,000 distinct CDR3 sequences, 9% to 15% recorded once. This clonotype was detected a few times. Its antigen is unknown. V was clipped by 5 bases and J by 5 bases, with 10 bases between them. The germline gives CDR1 MNHEY, CDR2 SVGEGT. The CDR3 runs 14 residues.

The chain is built from TRBV6-2 or TRBV6-3 and TRBJ1-6; the D gene is possibly TRBD1 (6 bases). This receptor was taken from a male donor with early-stage non-small cell lung cancer. The sequencing here drew on PBMCs, taken at follow-up. As DNA, the CDR3 is TGTGCCAGCAGTCAACGGACAGATAATTCACCCCTCCACTTT. Translating it yields CASSQRTDNSPLHF.